This TCR beta chain was sequenced for a study of T cells in Graves' hyperthyroidism and ophthalmopathy (dated by TCRdb to between 2017 and 2020). Turning to the overall study: Peripheral blood was sampled at the time of initial diagnosis, prior to any treatment. The paper reports TCR Vbeta CDR3 sequencing of more than 120 peripheral blood samples: approximately 43 ophthalmopathy, under 80 hyperthyroidism and 17 progressor patients. The study also compared thyroid tissue and blood T-cell repertoires from five or six Graves' hyperthyroidism patients. TCR V-J signatures able to tell the groups apart were searched for in a discovery cohort of 90 to 100 patients, of whom 43 had Graves' ophthalmopathy and some 60 had stable Graves' hyperthyroidism. An independent validation cohort of under 20 hyperthyroidism patients and 17 patients who later progressed to ophthalmopathy tested prospective prediction of ophthalmopathy. For training and testing, the 100 or so patients in the discovery cohort were randomly divided in a 7:3 ratio. Following sampling, methimazole starting at 30 mg daily was given to hyperthyroidism patients, and high-dose intravenous methylprednisolone was given to ophthalmopathy patients. The paper as a whole reports these results and caveats: A model built on a 13 V-J signature distinguished ophthalmopathy from stable hyperthyroidism, reaching about 89% sensitivity and about 81% specificity in cross-validation and 80%/75% in testing. Most expanded thyroid clonotypes (frequency above 0.001) were also detected in blood, suggesting blood repertoires may reflect thyroid immune responses. During validation, the model predicted progression to ophthalmopathy a median of approximately 6 months ahead of onset, with around 71% sensitivity and 72% to 80% specificity. No statistical method was used to set the sample size in advance, and investigators knew the group allocation.

Sequences SGHRS (CDR1) and YFSETQ (CDR2) are obtained from the germline V gene. Reading from cysteine to phenylalanine, the CDR3 counts 13 amino acids. The sequence is cut down to CDR3 DNA, 39 bases in frame from base 1. Trimming at the junction amounts to 0 bases on V and 9 bases on J, and the germline ends lie 10 bases apart. Ten or more counts support this clonotype. Its antigen is unknown. No much larger clone is present one base from it, and per-base qualities are unavailable. The TCR beta CDR3 regions were amplified from RNA transcripts. For the first round of RT-PCR on the TCR CDR3, the HTBI primer set was used together with the Qiagen OneStep RT-PCR kit. The libraries were constructed in a second round of multiplex PCR and then size-selected and purified. Sequencing of the libraries was done on an Illumina HiSeq2000 using paired-end 100 bp reads. As for how the authors treated the data: Raw data were processed with SOAPnuke, discarding reads with adapters, uncalled bases, mean Phred below 15, or no exact constant-primer or identifier match. High-quality paired reads were merged using COPE v1.2.5, and each unique nucleotide sequence was defined as a clonotype. MiTCR v1.1 was used to align the clonotypes against IMGT TRBV, TRBD and TRBJ reference segments. Only V-J combinations with frequency above 0.0001, covering 99% to 99.2% of repertoires, were analysed. The TCS score was defined as the ratio of F50 (clonal expansion) to E x V (chaos), calculated using BLOSUM62-based TCRdist between CDR3 peptides within each V-J. Welch's t-statistics and random forest reduced some 510 V-J features to about 12, which were used in a naive Bayes classifier (R e1071). TCRdb reran the public reads through fastp at Q25 and MiXCR, keeping productive beta chains. Rows matching on CDR3 protein sequence are summarized as one entry with the most common DNA and genes. TCRdb's processing, not the authors' own work, is the source of the V and J calls. Within this sample are hundreds of thousands of distinct CDR3 sequences, with around 16% of them counted one time only. The top ten clones comprise 25% to 35% of the sample.

Hyperthyroidism patients were newly diagnosed, had a disease duration of under 2 months, and were aged 18 to 65 years. The study excluded patients with uncontrolled infections, other autoimmune diseases, pregnancy or lactation. Diagnoses relied on clinical symptoms, serum thyroxine and TRAb, thyroid ultrasound and orbital computed tomography. Blood from progressor patients was collected at the time of first diagnosis with hyperthyroidism, before any ophthalmopathy symptoms had appeared. Ficoll-Paque density gradient centrifugation was used to isolate PBMCs from about 9.4 ml of fresh peripheral blood. Progressor patients were defined as those initially diagnosed with Graves' hyperthyroidism in whom ophthalmopathy developed during follow-up. Total RNA was extracted with Trizol reagent, and quality was checked on an Agilent 2100 Bioanalyzer.

The source of this sequence is a woman aged 18-29 years with Graves' hyperthyroidism that later progressed to Graves' ophthalmopathy. Source material: blood. The chain employs TRBV5-1 and TRBJ2-1, with no reliable assignment of the D segment. The base sequence is TGCGCCAGCAGCTTGGCCGAGTACCGTGAGCAGTTCTTC. Translated, this gives CASSLAEYREQFF.